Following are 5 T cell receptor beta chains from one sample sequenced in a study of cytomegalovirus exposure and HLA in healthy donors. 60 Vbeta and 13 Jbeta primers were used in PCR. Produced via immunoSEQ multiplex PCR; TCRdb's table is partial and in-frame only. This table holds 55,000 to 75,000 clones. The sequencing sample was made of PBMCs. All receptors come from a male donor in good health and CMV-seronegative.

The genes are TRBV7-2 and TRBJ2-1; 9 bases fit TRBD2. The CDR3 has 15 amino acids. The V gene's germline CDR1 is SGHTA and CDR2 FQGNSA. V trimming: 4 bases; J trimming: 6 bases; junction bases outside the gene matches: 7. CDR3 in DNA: TGTGCCAGCAGCTCTTCGGGACTAGCAGGCAATGAGCAGTTCTTC. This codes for CASSSSGLAGNEQFF.

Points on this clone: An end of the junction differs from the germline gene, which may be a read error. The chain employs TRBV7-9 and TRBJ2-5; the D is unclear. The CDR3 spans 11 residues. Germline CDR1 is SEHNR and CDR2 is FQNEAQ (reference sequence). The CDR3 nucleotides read TGTGCCAGAAGCTCTTTAGAGACCCAGTACTTC. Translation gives CARSSLETQYF.

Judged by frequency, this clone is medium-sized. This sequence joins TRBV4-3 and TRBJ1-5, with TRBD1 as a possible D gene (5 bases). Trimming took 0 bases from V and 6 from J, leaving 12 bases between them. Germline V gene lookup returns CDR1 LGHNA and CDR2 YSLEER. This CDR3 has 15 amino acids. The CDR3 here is CASSQELTVGQPQHF. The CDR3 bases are TGCGCCAGCAGCCAAGAGTTGACAGTGGGTCAGCCCCAGCATTTT.

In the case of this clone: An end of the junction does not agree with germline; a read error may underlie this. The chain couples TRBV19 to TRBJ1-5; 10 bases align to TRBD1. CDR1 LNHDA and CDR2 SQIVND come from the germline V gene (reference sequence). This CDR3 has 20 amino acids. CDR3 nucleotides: TGTGCCAGTAAGGGGGGTGTTTGGGGACAGGGGATTAGGAGCAATCAGCACCAGCATTTT. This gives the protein CASKGGVWGQGIRSNQHQHF. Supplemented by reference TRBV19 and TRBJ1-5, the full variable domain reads DGGITQSPKYLFRKEGQNVTLSCEQNLNHDAMYWYRQDPGQGLRLIYYSQIVNDFQKGDIAEGYSVSREKKESFPLTVTSAQKNPTAFYLCASKGGVWGQGIRSNQHQHFGDGTRLSIL.

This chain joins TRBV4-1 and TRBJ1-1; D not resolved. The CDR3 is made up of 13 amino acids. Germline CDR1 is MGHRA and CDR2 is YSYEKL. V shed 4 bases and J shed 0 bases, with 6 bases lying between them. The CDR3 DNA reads TGCGCCAGCAGCCTATACATGAACACTGAAGCTTTCTTT. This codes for CASSLYMNTEAFF.